This entry describes one TCR beta chain. Its antigen remains unidentified. Per-base qualities were not stored, and no clone one base away is much larger. The V and J ends are trimmed by 3 bases and 3 bases, leaving 9 bases between them. Taken from cysteine to phenylalanine, the CDR3 has 13 residues. Of the read, only the CDR3 DNA is kept; its 39 bases are in frame from base 1. Taken from the germline V gene, the CDR1 and CDR2 loops are KGHSH and LQKENI. The data stem from a study of blood T cell repertoires in COVID-19 (dated by TCRdb to the early 2020s). About the full investigation: Collaborator samples came from the United States, Italy and Spain and covered acute and convalescent phases of COVID-19. The material from the prospective study consisted of cDNA or gDNA derived from T cells, B-cell-depleted T cells, or PBMCs. Deeply sampled blood TCRbeta repertoires from subjects exposed to, actively infected with, or recovered from COVID-19 were included in the dataset. A freely available public database, intended as a resource for researchers studying the immune response to SARS-CoV-2, is where the repertoires were released. The samples were drawn from two sources: the first 160 participants of the ongoing ImmuneRACE study, and 1,254 subjects contributed by 6 global collaborators. The sample metadata nearly always contained a de-identified subject ID, COVID-19 status, age in years and sex. HLA class I and class II types, where available, came from metadata supplied by the sample provider rather than from assay-based typing.

Study-wide findings and limitations: How much clinical and demographic metadata was included differed by source and by participant, and the metadata was provided uncurated.

Enrolling through a virtual design, the prospective study's participants ranged in age from roughly 18 to 89 years and lived across roughly 23 United States geographic areas. To assign participants to cohorts, the prospective study relied on clinical history that participants themselves reported in a screening survey and a study questionnaire. ImmuneRACE Cohort 3 recovered participants were defined by two consecutive negative NP/OP PCR tests, healthcare professional clearance, or symptom resolution. In the prospective study, whole blood, serum and a nasopharyngeal or oropharyngeal swab were collected from each participant by mobile phlebotomists. Over a roughly 2-month period, participants in the prospective study had the option of providing additional blood draws and questionnaires. Before DNA extraction, blood samples from the prospective study were shipped at room temperature or frozen. The immunoSEQ Assay, a bias-controlled multiplex PCR, was used to amplify TCRbeta CDR3 regions from genomic DNA. The original methods were these. Within the assay, amplification of reference gene primers was used to estimate how many nucleated cells each sample contained. To quantify the absolute abundance of each unique TCRbeta CDR3 rearrangement, sequence reads were collapsed and filtered. For each sample, productive Simpson clonality was calculated by taking the square root of Simpson's diversity index across productive rearrangements. The table was pulled from immuneACCESS by TCRdb, which kept in-frame rearrangements only. Such tables lose some clones; where checked, under half of the loss comes from unresolved V genes, and the rest has no known cause. That table is the source of V, J and clone size, and D and trimming were worked out from the DNA. A total of about 300,000 clones appear in this sample, around nine tenths of them only once. The ten largest clones add up to 0.95% to 1.2% of the sample.

The sequenced material came from PBMCs or T cells enriched from blood (not recorded which). The chain is assembled from TRBV18 and TRBJ2-7; 6 matching bases give a weak D call of TRBD2. The sequence was collected from a woman in her twenties or thirties who had recovered from COVID-19. Here the CDR3 is given as CASSPRTNYEQYF. The sequenced DNA is TGTGCCAGCTCACCTCGGACTAACTACGAGCAGTACTTC.